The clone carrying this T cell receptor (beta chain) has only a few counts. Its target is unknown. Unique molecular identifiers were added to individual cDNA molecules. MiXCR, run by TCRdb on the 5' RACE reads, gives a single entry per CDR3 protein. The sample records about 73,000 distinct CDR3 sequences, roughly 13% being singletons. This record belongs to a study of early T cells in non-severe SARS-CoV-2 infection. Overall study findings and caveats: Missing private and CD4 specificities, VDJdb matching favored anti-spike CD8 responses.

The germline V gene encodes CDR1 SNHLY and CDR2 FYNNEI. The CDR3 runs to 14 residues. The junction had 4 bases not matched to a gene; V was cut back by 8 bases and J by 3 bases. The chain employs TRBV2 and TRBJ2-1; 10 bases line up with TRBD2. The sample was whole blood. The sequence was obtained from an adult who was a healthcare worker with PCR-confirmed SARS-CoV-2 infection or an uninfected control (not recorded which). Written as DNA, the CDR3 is TGTGCCAGCCTAGCGGGGGAGCACTACAATGAGCAGTTCTTC. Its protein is CASLAGEHYNEQFF. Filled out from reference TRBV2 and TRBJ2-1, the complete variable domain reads EPEVTQTPSHQVTQMGQEVILRCVPISNHLYFYWYRQILGQKVEFLVSFYNNEISEKSEIFDDQFSVERPDGSNFTLKIRSTKLEDSAMYFCASLAGEHYNEQFFGPGTRLTVL.